Detailed here is one T cell receptor beta chain. PCR used 60 Vbeta primers and 13 Jbeta primers. The data were produced by immunoSEQ multiplex PCR, yet TCRdb's version contains in-frame clones alone and is incomplete. This table holds 100,000 to 150,000 clones, about 74% found once. These data originate in a study of cytomegalovirus exposure and HLA in healthy donors. The source is a man aged 25 to 45 in good health and CMV-seronegative. Sequences were obtained from PBMCs.

The CDR3 DNA sequence: TGTGCCTGGAAGACAGGGTACTCTGGAAACACCATATATTTT. The encoded protein is CAWKTGYSGNTIYF. The chain joins TRBV30 to TRBJ1-3, with 7 bases aligning to TRBD1. Per the germline V gene, CDR1 is GTSNPN and CDR2 is SVGIG (reference sequence). With V trimmed by 4 bases and J by 0 bases, 3 bases remained unmatched. This CDR3 is built from 14 residues.